The TCR beta chain described here comes from a study of spatial heterogeneity in lung cancer. The study's findings and limits: It was found that expanded intratumoral alpha and beta TCR counts tracked tumor mutation counts.

TCRdb analysed the 5' RACE reads with MiXCR anew, one entry per CDR3 protein. Of 6,500 to 8,500 distinct CDR3 sequences listed, 3% to 3.5% were seen once; the top ten hold roughly 23%. Sample share makes this clonotype medium-sized. No antigen is known for it. Time point meaning: sample taken at primary tumor resection. The CDR3 is 16 residues long. Germline V CDR1 and CDR2: LNHDA, SQIVND (reference sequence). V shed 7 bases and J shed 0 bases, with 16 bases lying between them. The receptor's source is a male donor with early-stage non-small cell lung cancer. This material consisted of lung tumor tissue, taken at surgery. The chain has TRBV19 and TRBJ1-3, with D possibly matching TRBD1 (6 bases). CDR3 sequence reads: CASTPGGVYSGNTIYF. The DNA for the CDR3 is TGTGCCAGTACCCCCGGGGGCGTCTACTCTGGAAACACCATATATTTT.